This entry lists 14 T cell receptor beta chains sequenced from one sample in a study of blood T cells in healthy people across ages. Alongside a J-beta primer mix, a sample-barcoded 5' primer served in a second PCR lasting 7 to 11 cycles. One entry per CDR3 protein results from TCRdb running MiXCR on the 5' RACE reads. The table has about 800,000 distinct CDR3 sequences, 58% seen once; the top ten hold 20% to 25%. The sample taken for sequencing was blood. These receptors were taken from a man aged 30-40 years in good health.

This clonotype has more than one count but fewer than ten. V is TRBV6-5 and J is TRBJ2-7, with no clear D. CDR1 is MNHEY and CDR2 is SVGAGI in the germline V gene. The length of the CDR3 is 15 residues. Deletions cut 6 bases from V and 4 bases from J, with 19 bases between. CDR3 region: CASSPRHGTTYEQYF. In DNA, the CDR3 is TGTGCCAGCAGCCCTCGACACGGAACGACTTACGAGCAGTACTTC.

The rearrangement joins TRBV4-3 to TRBJ2-1; D is unclear. The J call is doubtful: the DNA matches TRBJ2-7 better. The CDR3 is made up of 15 amino acids. Germline V gene data show CDR1 as LGHNA and CDR2 as YSLEER. CDR3 DNA: TGCGCCAGCAGCCAAGAGAGCAGGCCCTACAATGAGCAGTACTTC. This codes for CASSQESRPYNEQYF.

The rearrangement joins TRBV27 to TRBJ2-1, with TRBD2 matching over 14 bases. CDR1 and CDR2 from the germline V gene are MNHEY and SMNVEV (reference sequence). With 6 bases clipped from V and 8 bases from J, the junction kept 6 bases outside the gene matches. This CDR3 has 15 residues. The CDR3 region is CASSGTSGSVDEQFF. The DNA for the CDR3 is TGTGCCAGCAGCGGGACTAGCGGGAGTGTCGATGAGCAGTTCTTC.

The CDR3 here is CSKRDTPTDTQYF. CDR3 bases: TGCAGTAAAAGGGACACCCCGACGGATACGCAGTATTTT. J is TRBJ2-3 and V is TRBV20-1, with a tentative D call TRBD1 (6 bases). Trimming shortened V by 8 bases and J by 6 bases, and 18 bases separated the two germline ends. The CDR3 runs 13 residues. Germline V gene sequence: CDR1 DFQATT, CDR2 SNEGSKA (reference sequence).

This chain joins TRBV5-1 and TRBJ2-7, with 7 nucleotides matching TRBD1. This CDR3 contains 15 residues. V lost 4 bases, J lost 7 bases, and 14 bases stayed unmatched. Germline lookup yields CDR1 SGHRS and CDR2 YFSETQ. The DNA of the CDR3 is TGCGCCAGCAGCCCCGGGACAGCGTCTCTACGGGAGCAGTACTTC. It encodes CASSPGTASLREQYF.

This chain uses TRBV11-2 with TRBJ2-7; TRBD1 aligns across 11 bases. Germline V gene data show CDR1 as SGHAT and CDR2 as FQNNGV. This CDR3 has 16 residues. The J segment lost 4 bases and the V segment lost 3 bases, leaving 8 bases of the junction unmatched. The CDR3 spells CASSFQGTGGRYEQYF. The CDR3 DNA is TGTGCCAGCAGCTTTCAAGGGACAGGGGGTCGGTACGAGCAGTACTTC.

A word on this clonotype: Germline is not matched at one junction end, which may reflect a read error. The J gene is TRBJ2-1, the V gene TRBV7-7; TRBD2 aligns across 10 bases. Per germline, CDR1 SSHAT and CDR2 FNYEAQ (reference sequence). The CDR3 length is 14 residues. The CDR3 loop reads CASSQTSGFNEQFF. The CDR3 DNA follows: TGTGCTAGCAGCCAGACTAGCGGGTTCAATGAGCAGTTCTTC.

The rearrangement uses TRBV20-1 and TRBJ2-6; tentative D call: TRBD1 (5 bases). V lost 5 bases and J 0 bases, leaving 8 bases between the germline ends. The CDR3 sequence is 14 residues long. The V gene's germline CDR1 is DFQATT and CDR2 SNEGSKA (reference sequence). CDR3 DNA: TGCAGTGCTCCCAGGGACTCTGGGGCCAACGTCCTGACTTTC. Residues: CSAPRDSGANVLTF.

The chain links TRBV29-1 to TRBJ1-1; D call uncertain. With 8 bases removed from V and 11 bases from J, the gap between germline ends came to 18 bases. Per the germline V gene, CDR1 is SQVTM and CDR2 is ANQGSEA. The CDR3 sequence is 11 residues long. The CDR3 DNA reads as TGCAGCTACCGATTGGCAGAAGGGGCTTTCTTT. This gives the protein CSYRLAEGAFF.

The J gene is TRBJ2-5, the V gene TRBV5-6; D is perhaps TRBD2 (6 bases). The end of the DNA fits TRBJ2-7 better, so the J call may be wrong. The CDR3 loop spans 14 amino acids. Germline V gives CDR1 SGHDT, CDR2 YYEEEE. The CDR3: CASSSWGETYEQYF. The CDR3 DNA reads TGTGCCAGCAGCTCCTGGGGGGAGACCTACGAGCAGTACTTC.

This chain links TRBV5-8 with TRBJ2-1, with D possibly being TRBD1 or TRBD2 (6 bases each). Germline V gene sequence: CDR1 SGHTS, CDR2 YDEGEE. Deletions cut 2 bases from V and 11 bases from J, with 14 bases between. This CDR3 is 13 amino acids long. CDR3 sequence: CASSLWGATQQFF. The CDR3 DNA is TGTGCCAGCAGCTTATGGGGGGCCACCCAGCAGTTCTTC.

V gene TRBV7-9 combines with J gene TRBJ2-5; TRBD2 might be the D (5 bases). The CDR3 loop spans 13 amino acids. Germline-derived CDR1 and CDR2 are SEHNR and FQNEAQ (reference sequence). Deletions cut 11 bases from V and 2 bases from J, with 15 bases between. CDR3 nucleotide sequence: TGTGCCGACGGAATCCGCGGGCAAGAGACCCAGTACTTC. This gives the protein CADGIRGQETQYF.

J is TRBJ1-4 and V is TRBV20-1; D is undetermined. The V gene's germline CDR1 is DFQATT and CDR2 SNEGSKA (reference sequence). The CDR3 has 13 amino acids. The V end was cut by 3 bases, the J end by 3 bases, with 8 bases between. This CDR3 reads CSASEVANEKLFF. The DNA of the CDR3 is TGCAGTGCTAGTGAGGTTGCTAATGAAAAACTGTTTTTT.

This chain connects TRBV28 to TRBJ1-1; the match to TRBD1 covers 7 bases. Losses at the gene ends were 5 bases for V and 4 bases for J; bases not matched to a gene: 13. This CDR3 is built from 16 residues. From germline, CDR1 is MDHEN and CDR2 SYDVKM. The DNA for the CDR3 is TGTGCCAGCAGTCCGGGACAGACTAACTGGGGCACTGAAGCTTTCTTT. It is translated as CASSPGQTNWGTEAFF.